These 22 T cell receptor beta chains were all obtained from the same sample, sequenced in a study of cytomegalovirus exposure and HLA in healthy donors. Primers: 60 Vbeta forward and 13 Jbeta reverse. Only in-frame clones appear in the TCRdb table, and some are missing; sequencing was by immunoSEQ multiplex PCR. The sample holds 90,000 to 150,000 clones; more than 60% are singletons and the top ten take 2% to 3%. Sequencing was performed on PBMCs. These receptors all stem from a female donor in good health and CMV-seronegative.

This clone was observed a handful of times. The V call is TRBV7-9, the J call TRBJ2-7; 7 nucleotides match TRBD1. Germline V gene sequence: CDR1 SEHNR, CDR2 FQNEAQ (reference sequence). This CDR3 contains 15 residues. J lost 6 bases, V lost 1 base, and 9 bases had no gene match. CDR3 amino acids: CASSLGGQRIVEQYF. The CDR3 coding sequence is TGTGCCAGCAGCTTAGGGGGACAGAGGATAGTCGAGCAGTACTTC.

The V gene is TRBV2, the J gene TRBJ2-5; 14 nucleotides line up with TRBD2. V shed 11 bases and J 2 bases; nucleotides not matched to a gene: 7. This CDR3 contains 15 residues. Germline loops: CDR1 SNHLY, CDR2 FYNNEI. The CDR3, as DNA: TGTGCCGGCGAAGGGACTAGCGGGAGTCAAGAGACCCAGTACTTC. This gives the protein CAGEGTSGSQETQYF.

The gene calls are TRBV9 and TRBJ2-2; 10 bases match TRBD1. The CDR3 is 15 amino acids. From germline, CDR1 is SGDLS and CDR2 YYNGEE. J gave up 6 bases and V 2 bases, and 4 bases lay outside the gene matches. The CDR3 sequence: CASSVRQGASGELFF. The CDR3 DNA sequence: TGTGCCAGCAGCGTCAGACAGGGGGCTTCCGGGGAGCTGTTTTTT.

This clone occurred once. One junction end disagrees with the germline gene, perhaps due to a read error. The J gene is TRBJ2-5, the V gene TRBV15; 10 bases are shared with TRBD2. Germline V lookup: CDR1 LNHNV, CDR2 YYDKDF (reference sequence). The CDR3 loop spans 16 amino acids. CDR3 sequence (DNA): TGTGCCACCAGCAGAGATATAGCGGGGGGCCAAGGGACCCAGTACTTC. It codes for CATSRDIAGGQGTQYF.

The gene calls are TRBV19 and TRBJ2-2, with D uncertain. The V end was cut by 10 bases, the J end by 0 bases, with 9 bases between. Germline CDR1 LNHDA, CDR2 SQIVND (reference sequence). CDR3 length equals 13 residues. CDR3 protein: CATTEPNTGELFF. DNA of the CDR3: TGTGCCACCACTGAGCCGAACACCGGGGAGCTGTTTTTT.

The chain recombines TRBV5-1 with TRBJ1-1, with a tentative D call TRBD1 (6 bases). This CDR3 contains 18 residues. V lost 4 bases and J 5 bases, leaving 27 bases between the germline ends. CDR1 is SGHRS and CDR2 is YFSETQ in the germline V gene. DNA for the CDR3: TGCGCCAGCAGCCCAAAAGGGGGACGGGCGCAAATCGGGACTGAAGCTTTCTTT. Translating it yields CASSPKGGRAQIGTEAFF.

V and J are TRBV5-4 and TRBJ2-1, with TRBD2 identical over 7 bases. The length of the CDR3 is 14 residues. With 5 bases clipped from V and 5 bases from J, the junction kept 7 bases outside the gene matches. Germline V gives CDR1 SGHNT, CDR2 YYREEE (reference sequence). CDR3 protein: CASSPGGRDNEQFF. CDR3 DNA sequence: TGTGCCAGCAGTCCCGGGGGGAGGGACAATGAGCAGTTCTTC.

This clone was picked up a small number of times. V and J are TRBV5-1 and TRBJ1-1, with D possibly matching TRBD1 (5 bases). Trimming removed 4 bases at V and 1 base at J, with 11 bases between. This CDR3 spans 14 amino acids. In germline, CDR1 is SGHRS, CDR2 YFSETQ. CDR3 sequence: CASSGLGGNTEAFF. Written as DNA, the CDR3 is TGCGCCAGCAGCGGTCTCGGGGGGAACACTGAAGCTTTCTTT. The variable domain in full, completed from reference TRBV5-1 and TRBJ1-1, reads KAGVTQTPRYLIKTRGQQVTLSCSPISGHRSVSWYQQTPGQGLQFLFEYFSETQRNKGNFPGRFSGRQFSNSRSEMNVSTLELGDSALYLCASSGLGGNTEAFFGQGTRLTVV.

The chain recombines TRBV6-5 with TRBJ1-1; maybe TRBD1 (5 bases). Trimming pared 2 bases from V and 1 base from J, leaving 8 bases between. The CDR3 is 14 amino acids. Germline CDR1 MNHEY, CDR2 SVGAGI. The CDR3 reads CASSYAGGNTEAFF. CDR3 DNA: TGTGCCAGCAGTTACGCCGGGGGGAACACTGAAGCTTTCTTT.

The genes are TRBV30 and TRBJ2-5, with 9 nucleotides matching TRBD1. This CDR3 has 14 residues. The V segment lost 3 bases and the J segment 3 bases; nucleotides outside the gene matches: 5. Per germline, CDR1 GTSNPN and CDR2 SVGIG (reference sequence). CDR3 amino acids: CAWRGTGSKETQYF. For the CDR3, the DNA is TGTGCCTGGAGAGGGACAGGGTCCAAAGAGACCCAGTACTTC.

This clone has a single count. V gene TRBV7-6 combines with J gene TRBJ2-5, with 9 nucleotides matching TRBD2. This CDR3 is 17 amino acids long. The ends lost 2 bases at V and 5 bases at J; junction bases unmatched: 12. Germline assignment: CDR1 SGHVS and CDR2 FNYEAQ. The CDR3 reads CASSLLVAGEIGETQYF. CDR3 sequence (DNA): TGTGCCAGCAGCTTACTTGTAGCGGGGGAAATCGGGGAGACCCAGTACTTC.

This clone occurred a few times. J is TRBJ1-1 and V is TRBV2, with D uncertain. Germline V gene sequence: CDR1 SNHLY, CDR2 FYNNEI. The ends were cut back, 7 bases at V and 1 base at J, with 10 bases in the middle. The CDR3 is made up of 13 amino acids. The CDR3 DNA sequence: TGTGCCAGCAAAGTCAGTGCGAACACTGAAGCTTTCTTT. As protein: CASKVSANTEAFF.

The rearrangement uses TRBV30 and TRBJ2-2, with 8 bases matching TRBD2. Looked up from germline, CDR1 is GTSNPN and CDR2 is SVGIG (reference sequence). This CDR3 has 15 amino acids. V lost 5 bases to trimming and J lost 1 base; unmatched junction nucleotides: 6. Here the CDR3 DNA reads TGTGCCTGGGGGACTAGAGGGGGGAACACCGGGGAGCTGTTTTTT. Encoded protein: CAWGTRGGNTGELFF.

The rearrangement joins TRBV5-4 to TRBJ2-7, with a tentative D call TRBD2 (6 bases). V lost 3 bases and J 4 bases, leaving 14 bases between the germline ends. The germline gives CDR1 SGHNT, CDR2 YYREEE (reference sequence). The CDR3 loop spans 14 amino acids. The CDR3 here is CASSSGGISYEQYF. In nucleotides, the CDR3 is TGTGCCAGCAGCTCCGGGGGAATCTCGTACGAGCAGTACTTC.

This chain joins TRBV10-2 and TRBJ1-5; 7 bases fit TRBD1. Germline V gene data show CDR1 as WSHSY and CDR2 as SAAADI. V was clipped by 9 bases and J by 1 base; unmatched bases: 6. The CDR3 runs to 14 residues. CDR3 region: CASTQGLSNQPQHF. The CDR3 coding sequence is TGCGCCAGTACACAGGGGTTAAGCAATCAGCCCCAGCATTTT.

V and J are TRBV15 and TRBJ2-7; D possibly corresponds to TRBD2 (5 bases). V was trimmed by 1 base and J by 3 bases, leaving 7 bases between them. Germline CDR1 LNHNV, CDR2 YYDKDF (reference sequence). The CDR3 runs 13 residues. The CDR3 region has the DNA TGTGCCACCAGCAGAGGCGAGGGCTACGAGCAGTACTTC. Translating gives CATSRGEGYEQYF.

The chain employs TRBV10-2 and TRBJ1-3, with TRBD1 matching 10 bases. The trim removed 9 bases at V and 1 base at J, leaving 6 bases unmatched. This CDR3 spans 15 amino acids. The germline V gene encodes CDR1 WSHSY and CDR2 SAAADI. CDR3 residues: CASAGTGASGNTIYF. The CDR3, as DNA: TGCGCCAGTGCCGGGACAGGGGCGTCTGGAAACACCATATATTTT.

Notes on this clone: One end of the junction does not line up with germline, which may come from a read error. The chain is built from TRBV7-9 and TRBJ2-5; 9 nucleotides match TRBD2. CDR1 SEHNR and CDR2 FQNEAQ come from the germline V gene (reference sequence). The CDR3 contains 15 residues. In DNA, the CDR3 is TGTTCCAGCAGCGTTAGCGGGGGTAGCCAAGAGACCCAGTACTTC. Its protein product is CSSSVSGGSQETQYF.

The J gene is TRBJ2-1, the V gene TRBV27, with TRBD2 matching over 9 bases. Germline CDR1 and CDR2: MNHEY and SMNVEV (reference sequence). The trim removed 4 bases at V and 6 bases at J, leaving 10 bases unmatched. The CDR3 covers 16 residues. CDR3 in amino acids: CASSWGGSGGINEQFF. The CDR3 region has the DNA TGTGCCAGCAGTTGGGGGGGGAGCGGGGGGATCAATGAGCAGTTCTTC.

To note about this clone: At one of its ends the junction is not consistent with the germline gene, which may arise from a read error. CDR3 DNA sequence: TGTTCCAGCAGCGAGGGACAGGCCCCTGGAAACACCATATATTTT. It encodes CSSSEGQAPGNTIYF. The gene calls are TRBV7-9 and TRBJ1-3; 8 bases are a match to TRBD1. This CDR3 contains 15 residues. In germline, CDR1 is SEHNR, CDR2 FQNEAQ (reference sequence).

The chain has TRBV6-5 and TRBJ1-6; tentatively, D is TRBD1 (6 bases). Looked up from germline, CDR1 is MNHEY and CDR2 is SVGAGI. The V gene lost 10 bases and the J gene lost 14 bases, with 21 bases spanning the gap. The CDR3 runs to 13 residues. CDR3 DNA sequence: TGTGCCACCAGAGGGGGAACCCGTTTGGCCCTCCACTTT. Protein: CATRGGTRLALHF.

The chain links TRBV5-6 to TRBJ1-3; weak D call: TRBD1 (5 bases). The CDR3 consists of 18 residues. With 4 bases removed from V and 0 bases from J, the gap between germline ends came to 20 bases. Germline V lookup: CDR1 SGHDT, CDR2 YYEEEE. The CDR3 loop is CASSLDGLQALSGNTIYF. As DNA, the CDR3 is TGTGCCAGCAGCCTTGACGGTTTACAGGCCCTCTCTGGAAACACCATATATTTT.